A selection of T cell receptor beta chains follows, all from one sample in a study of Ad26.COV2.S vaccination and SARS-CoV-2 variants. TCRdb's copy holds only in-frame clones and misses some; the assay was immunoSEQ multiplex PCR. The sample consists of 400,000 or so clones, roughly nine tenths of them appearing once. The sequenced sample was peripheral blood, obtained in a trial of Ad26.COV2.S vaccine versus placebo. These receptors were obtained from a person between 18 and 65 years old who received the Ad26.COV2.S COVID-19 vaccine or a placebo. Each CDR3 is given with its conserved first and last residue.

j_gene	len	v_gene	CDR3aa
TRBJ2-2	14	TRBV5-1	CASSFGSNTGELFF
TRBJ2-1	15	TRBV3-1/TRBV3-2	CASSHTSGVYNEQFF
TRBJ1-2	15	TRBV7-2	CASSLPGQGRYGYTF
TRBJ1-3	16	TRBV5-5	CASSSTRNPSGNTIYF
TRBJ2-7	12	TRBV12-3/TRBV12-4	CASRLSRDEQYF
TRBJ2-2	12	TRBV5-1	CASSKSTGELFF
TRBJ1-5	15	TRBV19	CASVTGGASNQPQHF
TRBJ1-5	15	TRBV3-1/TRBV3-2	CASSQDGGSNQPQHF
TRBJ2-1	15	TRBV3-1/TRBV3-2	CASSQLAGNLNEQFF
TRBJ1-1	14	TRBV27	CASSFHGVGSEAFF
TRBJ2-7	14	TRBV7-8	CASSLDWSSYEQYF
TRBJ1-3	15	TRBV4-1	CASSPVRGTGNTIYF
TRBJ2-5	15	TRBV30	CAWSPTSGYGETQYF
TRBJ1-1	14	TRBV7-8	CASSLGGPGTEAFF
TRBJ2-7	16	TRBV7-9	CASSLDVGQGIYEQYF
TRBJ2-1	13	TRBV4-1	CASSQEWGAEQFF
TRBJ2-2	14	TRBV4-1	CASSQVGNTGELFF
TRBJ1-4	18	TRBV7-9	CASSLGLDGLATNEKLFF
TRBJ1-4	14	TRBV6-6	CASSEGGVNEKLFF
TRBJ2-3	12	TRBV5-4	CAAADPTDTQYF
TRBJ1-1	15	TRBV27	CASSPWTGVNTEAFF
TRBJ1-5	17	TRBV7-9	CASSVDRGRDSNQPQHF
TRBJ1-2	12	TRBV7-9	CASSLTTYGYTF
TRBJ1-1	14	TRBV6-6	CASRRRTQDTEAFF
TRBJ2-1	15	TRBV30	CAWSDNRVAYNEQFF
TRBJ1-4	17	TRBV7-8	CASSSKGGRGANEKLFF
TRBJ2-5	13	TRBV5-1	CASSWGQGETQYF
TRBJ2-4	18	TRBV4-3	CASSQDYRLDLAKNIQYF
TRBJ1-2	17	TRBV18	CASSPARDSVFVYGYTF
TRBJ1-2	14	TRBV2	CASTQQGQIYGYTF
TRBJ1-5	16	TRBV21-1	CASSKVRQGRKKPQHF
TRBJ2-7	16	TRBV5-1	CASSLLQPDTSYEQYF
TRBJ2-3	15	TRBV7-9	CASSLAAGSTDTQYF
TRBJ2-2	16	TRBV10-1	CARSRPGASNTGELFF
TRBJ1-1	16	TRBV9	CASSAIPGQLNTEAFF
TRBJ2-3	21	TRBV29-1	CSVRTGQGGEGPRPSTDTQYF
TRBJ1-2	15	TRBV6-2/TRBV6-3	CASSYGTGTNYGYTF
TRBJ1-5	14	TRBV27	CASRTGGVNQPQHF
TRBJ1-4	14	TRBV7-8	CASSPGTGNEKLFF
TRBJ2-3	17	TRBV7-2	CASSTMYGGGRTDTQYF
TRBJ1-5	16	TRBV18	CASSLERGARGQPQHF
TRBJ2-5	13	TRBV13	CASTRVGGETQYF
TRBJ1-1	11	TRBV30	CAWTEGTEAFF
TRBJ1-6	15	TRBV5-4	CASSLRTGDNSPLHF
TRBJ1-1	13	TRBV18	CASSPPYFAEAFF
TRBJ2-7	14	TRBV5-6	CASSLGQAAYEQYF
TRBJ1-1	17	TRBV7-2	CASSLIGAMGSNTEAFF
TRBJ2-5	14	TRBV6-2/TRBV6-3	CASSYLKYQETQYF
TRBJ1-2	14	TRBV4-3	CASSQEMTAYGYTF
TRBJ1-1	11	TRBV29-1	CSAQGETEAFF
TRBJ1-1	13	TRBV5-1	CASSPEGQVEAFF
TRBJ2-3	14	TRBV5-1	CASRGLAETDTQYF
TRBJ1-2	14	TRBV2	CASSLPRTSGGYTF
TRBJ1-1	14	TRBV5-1	CASSLQGGNTEAFF
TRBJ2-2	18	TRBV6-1	CASSEATRQGPNTGELFF